The 28 T cell receptor beta chains below all came from one sample that was sequenced in a study of glioma-infiltrating T cells after dendritic cell vaccination. Produced via immunoSEQ multiplex PCR; TCRdb's table is partial and in-frame only. In the table there are about 99,000 clones, 65% to 85% of which are singletons. The sample's time point: after dendritic cell vaccination, including at tumor progression/relapse. The specimen was blood, collected after dendritic cell vaccination. These receptors were collected from a human donor with glioblastoma.

The chain combines TRBV2 with TRBJ1-2; 8 positions match TRBD1. Germline V gene sequence: CDR1 SNHLY, CDR2 FYNNEI. V trimming: 3 bases; J trimming: 5 bases; junction bases outside the gene matches: 8. The length of the CDR3 is 15 residues. CDR3 protein: CASSELAGGLYGYTF. CDR3 DNA: TGTGCCAGCAGTGAGTTGGCAGGGGGCTTATATGGCTACACCTTC.

The sample holds a few counts of this clone. The rearrangement joins TRBV6-5 to TRBJ1-2; a weak D match, TRBD1 (6 bases). This CDR3 spans 14 amino acids. Germline values: CDR1 MNHEY, CDR2 SVGAGI. V lost 7 bases to trimming and J lost 4 bases, with 16 bases between them. The CDR3 region is CASTQTGFGYGYTF. The CDR3 coding sequence is TGTGCCAGCACCCAAACAGGGTTTGGCTATGGCTACACCTTC.

V gene TRBV30 combines with J gene TRBJ1-2; 8 nucleotides line up with TRBD1. This CDR3 spans 16 amino acids. The germline V gene encodes CDR1 GTSNPN and CDR2 SVGIG (reference sequence). V lost 3 bases, J lost 1 base, and 10 bases stayed unmatched. The CDR3 here is CAWRSTRTGLNYGYTF. Here the CDR3 DNA reads TGTGCCTGGAGGTCCACGCGGACAGGGCTTAACTATGGCTACACCTTC.

The rearrangement joins TRBV5-1 to TRBJ2-3; 12 bases line up with TRBD2. CDR1 is SGHRS, CDR2 YFSETQ, per germline. The CDR3 runs 18 residues. Trimming at V came to 4 bases and at J to 2 bases, leaving 11 bases not matched to a gene. The CDR3 is CASSPGLAGRKYTDTQYF. The CDR3 nucleotides read TGCGCCAGCAGCCCGGGACTAGCGGGTAGAAAATACACAGATACGCAGTATTTT.

The CDR3 nucleotides read TGTGCCAGCAGTGACTCAGGGGGTGGCACAGATACGCAGTATTTT. Protein: CASSDSGGGTDTQYF. The V call is TRBV6-4, the J call TRBJ2-3, with D perhaps TRBD1 (6 bases). CDR3 length: 15 residues. Germline CDR1 and CDR2: MRHNA and SNTAGT. Trimming left V 0 bases short and J 1 base short, with 8 bases between.

V is TRBV2 and J is TRBJ2-7; 7 bases match TRBD1. This CDR3 has 14 residues. Germline CDR1 is SNHLY and CDR2 is FYNNEI. J gave up 7 bases and V 7 bases, and 13 bases lay outside the gene matches. This CDR3 is CASTLTGDTEEQYF. In DNA form, the CDR3 reads TGTGCCAGCACTCTAACAGGGGATACGGAAGAGCAGTACTTC.

This clone was counted once. The rearrangement uses TRBV21-1 and TRBJ1-3; TRBD1, the table's D call, lacks a check against the DNA. TRBV21-1 is flagged as a pseudogene. This CDR3 comprises 19 residues. CDR3: CASSTRGPMTGRSGNTIYF. In DNA form, the CDR3 reads TGTGCCAGCAGCACCCGAGGGCCCATGACAGGGCGCTCTGGAAACACCATATATTTT.

The chain uses TRBV7-6 and TRBJ2-7, with 7 bases matching TRBD2. J lost 2 bases, V lost 5 bases, and 6 bases had no gene match. The CDR3 is 14 amino acids. Germline V gene sequence: CDR1 SGHVS, CDR2 FNYEAQ. CDR3 sequence: CASSPFAGAYEQYF. CDR3 DNA sequence: TGTGCCAGCAGCCCTTTCGCGGGGGCCTACGAGCAGTACTTC. Complete variable domain (other parts from reference TRBV7-6 and TRBJ2-7): GAGVSQSPRYKVTKRGQDVALRCDPISGHVSLYWYRQALGQGPEFLTYFNYEAQQDKSGLPNDRFSAERPEGSISTLTIQRTEQRDSAMYRCASSPFAGAYEQYFGPGTRLTVT.

The chain uses TRBV9 and TRBJ2-3; 11 nucleotides line up with TRBD2. V dropped 2 bases and J dropped 7; count of bases not matched to a gene: 9. This CDR3 has 16 amino acids. Germline V gives CDR1 SGDLS, CDR2 YYNGEE. The CDR3 DNA sequence: TGTGCCAGCAGCGTGTTAGCGGGGGGGCTCGGATATACGCAGTATTTT. Amino acid sequence: CASSVLAGGLGYTQYF.

This clone turned up a few times. J is TRBJ1-2 and V is TRBV27, with 9 bases aligning to TRBD1. The CDR3 is 15 residues long. Germline CDR1 is MNHEY and CDR2 is SMNVEV (reference sequence). V lost 4 bases and J lost 5; bases outside the gene matches: 8. The CDR3 region is CASSSPGQGGYGYTF. CDR3 in DNA: TGTGCCAGCAGTTCACCGGGACAGGGAGGGTATGGCTACACCTTC.

The chain employs TRBV5-1 and TRBJ2-5; 8 bases align to TRBD2. The V gene's germline CDR1 is SGHRS and CDR2 YFSETQ. Trimming at V came to 3 bases and at J to 1 base, leaving 5 bases not matched to a gene. CDR3 length equals 15 residues. The CDR3 sequence is CASSSEGLAQETQYF. The CDR3 DNA is TGCGCCAGCAGCTCGGAAGGACTAGCCCAAGAGACCCAGTACTTC.

V is TRBV19 and J is TRBJ1-5; TRBD1 aligns across 9 bases. From germline, CDR1 is LNHDA and CDR2 SQIVND (reference sequence). The CDR3 contains 14 residues. With 5 bases clipped from V and 6 bases from J, the junction kept 5 bases outside the gene matches. CDR3 DNA sequence: TGTGCCAGTAGTTTTGGGACAGGGAGTCAGCCCCAGCATTTT. The encoded protein is CASSFGTGSQPQHF.

The J gene is TRBJ2-2, the V gene TRBV15; D is perhaps TRBD2 (5 bases). Germline V gives CDR1 LNHNV, CDR2 YYDKDF (reference sequence). The CDR3 runs 17 residues. V lost 0 bases, J lost 0 bases, and 11 bases lay in between. The CDR3 bases are TGTGCCACCAGCAGAGATCTAGCAGCAACGAACACCGGGGAGCTGTTTTTT. Protein: CATSRDLAATNTGELFF.

The table lists this clone with a count of one. The V and J genes are TRBV29-1 and TRBJ2-3; D perhaps matches TRBD2 (7 bases). V lost 3 bases and J lost 8, with 15 bases in between. The CDR3 contains 13 residues. Germline CDR1 is SQVTM and CDR2 is ANQGSEA. The chain's CDR3 is CSVEPTGGPTQYF. CDR3 coding DNA: TGCAGCGTTGAGCCGACCGGGGGGCCTACGCAGTATTTT.

This clone was counted between two and nine times. This rearrangement joins TRBV19 to TRBJ1-1; TRBD1 matches 12 bases. This CDR3 contains 13 residues. Germline V CDR1 and CDR2: LNHDA, SQIVND (reference sequence). V dropped 5 bases and J dropped 11; count of bases not matched to a gene: 6. The DNA of the CDR3 is TGTGCCAGTAGTGCCCGGGACAGGGGGCTTGCTTTCTTT. It translates to CASSARDRGLAFF. Full variable domain (rest looked up from reference TRBV19 and TRBJ1-1): DGGITQSPKYLFRKEGQNVTLSCEQNLNHDAMYWYRQDPGQGLRLIYYSQIVNDFQKGDIAEGYSVSREKKESFPLTVTSAQKNPTAFYLCASSARDRGLAFFGQGTRLTVV.

This clone was detected a few times. The CDR3 coding sequence is TGTGCCAGCTCACCACTCAATTACCTACCTCGGGGCTACACCTTC. Amino acids: CASSPLNYLPRGYTF. The V call is TRBV18, the J call TRBJ1-2; D ambiguous. The CDR3 totals 15 residues. V was pared by 1 base and J by 8 bases, with 17 bases between. CDR1 and CDR2 (germline): KGHSH, LQKENI.

The J gene is TRBJ2-7, the V gene TRBV19, with TRBD2 matching over 11 bases. Germline CDR1 reads LNHDA; CDR2 reads SQIVND (reference sequence). Losses at the gene ends were 5 bases for V and 2 bases for J; bases not matched to a gene: 5. The CDR3 runs 15 residues. For the CDR3, the DNA is TGTGCCAGTAGTGCCCCTAGCGGGAGGACCTACGAGCAGTACTTC. It encodes CASSAPSGRTYEQYF.

This clone was observed a single time. The chain recombines TRBV21-1 with TRBJ1-2; TRBD1 reflects the table's D call only, with no check against the DNA. TRBV21-1 is described as a pseudogene. CDR3 size: 11 residues. CDR3 protein: CASHLRGGYTF. CDR3 nucleotide sequence: TGTGCCAGCCATCTTAGGGGAGGCTACACCTTC.

The chain is built from TRBV13 and TRBJ2-1; 10 bases align to TRBD1. CDR1 and CDR2 (germline): PRHDT, FYEKMQ (reference sequence). J lost 9 bases, V lost 5 bases, and 13 bases had no gene match. CDR3 size: 16 residues. For the CDR3, the DNA is TGTGCCAGCAGCCACCGAGGGACAGGGGTACTGGGTGAGCAGTTCTTC. Translating gives CASSHRGTGVLGEQFF.

V usage is TRBV6-5 and J usage is TRBJ1-2; TRBD1 is a possible D gene (5 bases). The CDR3 spans 12 residues. Germline values: CDR1 MNHEY, CDR2 SVGAGI. V shed 8 bases and J shed 5 bases, with 12 bases lying between them. Here the CDR3 DNA reads TGTGCCAGCCGCAGGGAATCTTATGGCTACACCTTC. Residues: CASRRESYGYTF.

A note on this clone: This sample includes further DNA sequences coding for the same CDR3. The DNA for the CDR3 is TGTGCCAGTTCCCGGGACTCCTACAATGAGCAGTTCTTC. It yields the protein CASSRDSYNEQFF. The chain joins TRBV6-6 to TRBJ2-1, with TRBD2 as a possible D gene (5 bases). V was pared by 9 bases and J by 0 bases, with 9 bases between. The CDR3 runs 13 residues. Germline-derived CDR1 and CDR2 are MNHNY and SVGAGI (reference sequence).

The J gene is TRBJ2-7, the V gene TRBV7-8; D remains ambiguous. Germline V gene sequence: CDR1 SGHVS, CDR2 FQNEAQ. The V end was cut by 5 bases, the J end by 0 bases, with 8 bases between. The CDR3 totals 13 residues. The CDR3 DNA is TGTGCCAGCAGCCCTTTTAGCTCCTACGAGCAGTACTTC. Translating it yields CASSPFSSYEQYF.

The chain links TRBV6-6 to TRBJ2-7, with D unclear. V was clipped by 8 bases and J by 2 bases, with 13 bases between them. The CDR3 loop spans 13 amino acids. The germline CDR1 and CDR2 sequences are MNHNY and SVGAGI (reference sequence). This chain's CDR3 is CASQLRKTYEQYF. The CDR3 region has the DNA TGTGCCAGCCAACTAAGGAAGACCTACGAGCAGTACTTC.

In its sample, this clone was seen a few times. The J gene is TRBJ1-5, the V gene TRBV6-1; tentatively, D is TRBD1 (6 bases). The germline V gene encodes CDR1 MNHNS and CDR2 SASEGT. The CDR3 is 16 residues long. V lost 3 bases, J lost 6 bases, and 18 bases lay in between. This CDR3 is CASSDSPRGGRQPQHF. DNA for the CDR3: TGTGCCAGCAGTGATTCCCCCAGGGGTGGACGTCAGCCCCAGCATTTT.

This clone has only a few counts. The chain is built from TRBV30 and TRBJ1-2; TRBD1 agrees at 10 bases. The CDR3 consists of 13 residues. J was trimmed by 8 bases and V by 3 bases; bases with no gene match: 6. From germline, CDR1 is GTSNPN and CDR2 SVGIG (reference sequence). In nucleotides, the CDR3 is TGTGCCTGGAGCTCCGGGACAGGGGACGGCTACACCTTC. Translated: CAWSSGTGDGYTF.

The chain has TRBV11-3 and TRBJ2-1; TRBD2 agrees at 10 bases. Germline V gene sequence: CDR1 SGHNT, CDR2 YENEEA. The CDR3 contains 16 residues. V shed 5 bases and J 4 bases; nucleotides not matched to a gene: 8. The CDR3 loop reads CASSRGIAGGYNEQFF. As DNA, the CDR3 is TGTGCCAGCAGCCGCGGGATAGCGGGAGGTTACAATGAGCAGTTCTTC.

This clone was found a few times. The CDR3, as DNA: TGTGCCAGCAGCGCCAGTAGGGGAGGCACTGAAGCTTTCTTT. Its protein product is CASSASRGGTEAFF. The chain is built from TRBV2 and TRBJ1-1; D possibly corresponds to TRBD1 (5 bases). Between the trimmed V and J ends, which lost 6 bases and 4 bases, there was a span of 15 bases. This CDR3 region has 14 residues. The germline V gene has CDR1 SNHLY and CDR2 FYNNEI. Complete variable domain (other parts from reference TRBV2 and TRBJ1-1): EPEVTQTPSHQVTQMGQEVILRCVPISNHLYFYWYRQILGQKVEFLVSFYNNEISEKSEIFDDQFSVERPDGSNFTLKIRSTKLEDSAMYFCASSASRGGTEAFFGQGTRLTVV.

The V call is TRBV7-3, the J call TRBJ2-2, with 7 bases identical to TRBD2. There are 15 residues in the CDR3. CDR1 SGHTA and CDR2 FQGTGA come from the germline V gene. With V trimmed by 1 base and J by 1 base, 0 bases remained unmatched. DNA for the CDR3: TGTGCCAGCAGCTTAAGCGGGGGGAACACCGGGGAGCTGTTTTTT. This gives the protein CASSLSGGNTGELFF.